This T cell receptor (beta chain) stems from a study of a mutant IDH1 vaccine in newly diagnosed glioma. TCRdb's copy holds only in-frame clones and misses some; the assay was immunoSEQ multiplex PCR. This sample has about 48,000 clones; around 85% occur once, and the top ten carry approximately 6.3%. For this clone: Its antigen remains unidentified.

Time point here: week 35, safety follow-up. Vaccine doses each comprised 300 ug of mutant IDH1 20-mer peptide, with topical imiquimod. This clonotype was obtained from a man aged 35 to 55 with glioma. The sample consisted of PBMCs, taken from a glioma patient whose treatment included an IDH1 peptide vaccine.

Written as DNA, the CDR3 is TGTGCCAGCAGTTACTCGACCTTACAAGAGACCCAGTACTTC. Amino acids: CASSYSTLQETQYF. The chain uses TRBV6-6 and TRBJ2-5; D unclear. Germline CDR1 MNHNY, CDR2 SVGAGI (reference sequence). V was shortened by 0 bases and J by 2 bases, with 7 bases between the two germline ends. The CDR3 runs to 14 residues.